This TCR beta chain was retrieved from a study of early T cells in non-severe SARS-CoV-2 infection. Study-level information: Sequencing of unsorted whole blood was done on bulk RNA, leaving chains unpaired. The study's findings and limits: VDJdb matching favored anti-spike CD8 responses, missing private and CD4 specificities.

This clonotype occurred many times. Antigen specificity is unknown. Individual cDNA molecules received unique molecular identifiers during library preparation. In TCRdb, the 5' RACE reads were re-called with MiXCR into one record per CDR3 protein. The table has 65,000 to 75,000 distinct CDR3 sequences, roughly 11% seen once; the top ten hold 3.5% to 4%. Deletions cut 6 bases from V and 0 bases from J, with 5 bases between. The CDR3 has 12 amino acids. Germline-derived CDR1 and CDR2 are WSHSY and SAAADI. The sequence was obtained from an adult who was a healthcare worker with PCR-confirmed SARS-CoV-2 infection or an uninfected control (not recorded which). The sample consisted of whole blood. This chain connects TRBV10-2 to TRBJ1-1; a possible D gene is TRBD1 (5 bases). Written as DNA, the CDR3 is TGCGCCAGCAGGGGGCTGAACACTGAAGCTTTCTTT. Amino acid sequence: CASRGLNTEAFF.